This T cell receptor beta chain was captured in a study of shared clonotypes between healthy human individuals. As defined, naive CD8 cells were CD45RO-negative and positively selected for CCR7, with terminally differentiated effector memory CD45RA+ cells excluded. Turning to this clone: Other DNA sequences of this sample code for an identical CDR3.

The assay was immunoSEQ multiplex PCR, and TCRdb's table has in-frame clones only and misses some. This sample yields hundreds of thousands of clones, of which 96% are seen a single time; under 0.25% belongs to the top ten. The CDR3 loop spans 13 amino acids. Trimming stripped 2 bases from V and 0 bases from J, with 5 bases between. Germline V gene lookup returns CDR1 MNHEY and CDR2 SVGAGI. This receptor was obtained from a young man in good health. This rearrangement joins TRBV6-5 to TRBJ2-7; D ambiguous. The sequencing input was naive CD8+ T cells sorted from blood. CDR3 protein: CASSYVGSYEQYF. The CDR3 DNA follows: TGTGCCAGCAGTTACGTCGGCTCCTACGAGCAGTACTTC.